These 29 T cell receptor beta chains share one sample of origin, sequenced in a study of spatial heterogeneity in lung cancer. Time point in this sample: sample taken at primary tumor resection. TCRs were sequenced from unsorted whole RNA of tumor, nontumor lung or PBMC. TCRdb reprocessed the 5' RACE reads with MiXCR, giving one entry per CDR3 protein. The repertoire holds tens of thousands of distinct CDR3 sequences, with about 4.7% as singletons. This specimen was PBMCs, taken at surgery. The receptors come from a male donor with early-stage non-small cell lung cancer.

This clonotype counts as medium-sized. The J gene is TRBJ2-3, the V gene TRBV5-4; D is unclear. From germline, CDR1 is SGHNT and CDR2 YYREEE (reference sequence). This CDR3 contains 14 residues. V lost 0 bases and J lost 2, with 7 bases in between. The CDR3, as DNA: TGTGCCAGCAGCTTGGAGCAGACCACAGATACGCAGTATTTT. This sequence encodes CASSLEQTTDTQYF.

This clonotype is labeled medium-sized (0.01 to 0.1%). The chain uses TRBV5-1 and TRBJ2-4, with D perhaps given as TRBD1 or TRBD2 (6 bases each). V lost 4 bases and J lost 6, with 14 bases in between. The CDR3 is 14 residues long. CDR1 and CDR2 (germline): SGHRS, YFSETQ. In nucleotides, the CDR3 is TGCGCCAGCAGCATTGTGGGGGGCGCAAACATTCAGTACTTC. It encodes CASSIVGGANIQYF.

This clonotype was seen many times. The CDR3 nucleotides are TGTGCCAGCAGTGAGGTGGGACAGGGATTCTCTGGGGCCAACGTCCTGACTTTC. Translated: CASSEVGQGFSGANVLTF. The rearrangement links TRBV6-1 to TRBJ2-6; 9 nucleotides agree with TRBD1. CDR3 length equals 18 residues. Germline CDR1 MNHNS, CDR2 SASEGT. J lost 0 bases, V lost 3 bases, and 6 bases had no gene match.

There are many counts of this clonotype. The V gene is TRBV7-9, the J gene TRBJ2-6, with 9 bases aligning to TRBD1. This CDR3 is 18 amino acids long. V was pared by 4 bases and J by 4 bases, with 11 bases of the junction left unmatched. Germline V lookup: CDR1 SEHNR, CDR2 FQNEAQ (reference sequence). In DNA form, the CDR3 reads TGTGCCAGCAGCTCCCGGGACAGGGTCGGGGCAGGGGCCAACGTCCTGACTTTC. It translates to CASSSRDRVGAGANVLTF.

In its sample, this clonotype ranks as medium-sized. This chain uses TRBV10-2 with TRBJ1-2, with D perhaps TRBD1 (5 bases). Germline values: CDR1 WSHSY, CDR2 SAAADI. The CDR3 is 16 residues long. With 5 bases removed from V and 4 bases from J, the gap between germline ends came to 20 bases. For the CDR3, the DNA is TGCGCCAGCAGTCTGGACACAGGCCGCTACGGCTATGGCTACACCTTC. Residues: CASSLDTGRYGYGYTF.

The table lists this clonotype with a few counts. The chain recombines TRBV24-1 with TRBJ2-7; D unclear. CDR1 KGHDR and CDR2 SFDVKD come from the germline V gene. The CDR3 is 14 amino acids. V was shortened by 2 bases and J by 6 bases, with 13 bases between the two germline ends. The CDR3 sequence: CATSDSGPHGEQYF. The CDR3, as DNA: TGTGCCACCAGTGATTCCGGGCCGCATGGCGAGCAGTACTTC.

At least ten counts were recorded for this clonotype. This chain links TRBV13 with TRBJ2-1; 14 bases align to TRBD2. CDR3 length: 17 amino acids. Germline CDR1 reads PRHDT; CDR2 reads FYEKMQ (reference sequence). J lost 10 bases, V lost 3 bases, and 11 bases had no gene match. The CDR3 DNA follows: TGTGCCAGCAGCTTTGGACTAGCGGGGGGATCGGGCGACGAGCAGTTCTTC. Translating gives CASSFGLAGGSGDEQFF. Combining the CDR3 with reference TRBV13 and TRBJ2-1 gives the whole variable domain AAGVIQSPRHLIKEKRETATLKCYPIPRHDTVYWYQQGPGQDPQFLISFYEKMQSDKGSIPDRFSAQQFSDYHSELNMSSLELGDSALYFCASSFGLAGGSGDEQFFGPGTRLTVL.

This clonotype was observed a handful of times. The DNA of the CDR3 is TGTGCCAGCAGCTTGATGTCTATCCCTGGCACAGATACGCAGTATTTT. Protein product: CASSLMSIPGTDTQYF. The chain has TRBV5-6 and TRBJ2-3; no firm D call. CDR3 length: 16 residues. Per the germline V gene, CDR1 is SGHDT and CDR2 is YYEEEE. Trimming cost V 1 base and J 1 base, with 13 bases left between them.

By sample fraction, this clonotype is medium-sized. The V and J genes are TRBV3-1 and TRBJ2-7; D gene ambiguous. V was trimmed by 4 bases and J by 0 bases, leaving 10 bases between them. CDR1 LGHDT and CDR2 YNNKEL come from the germline V gene (reference sequence). CDR3 length: 14 amino acids. CDR3 coding DNA: TGTGCCAGCAGCCCCATGGATCCCTCCTACGAGCAGTACTTC. It specifies CASSPMDPSYEQYF.

This clonotype is categorized as medium-sized. The J gene is TRBJ2-7, the V gene TRBV5-1; no clear D gene. Germline CDR1 reads SGHRS; CDR2 reads YFSETQ. V was clipped by 0 bases and J by 6 bases, with 7 bases between them. CDR3 size: 12 residues. This chain's CDR3 is CASSLAFGEQYF. The CDR3 DNA follows: TGCGCCAGCAGCTTGGCTTTTGGCGAGCAGTACTTC.

This clonotype was detected ten times or more. The chain joins TRBV28 to TRBJ2-4; D unresolved. Looked up from germline, CDR1 is MDHEN and CDR2 is SYDVKM. With 1 base removed from V and 3 bases from J, the gap between germline ends came to 13 bases. The CDR3 length is 16 residues. CDR3 sequence: CASSLLGVTLKNIQYF. The CDR3 DNA reads TGTGCCAGCAGTTTATTAGGCGTAACACTCAAAAACATTCAGTACTTC.

This clonotype showed up many times. In DNA form, the CDR3 reads TGTGCCAGCAGTTATTGGGTCGCCGGAAGCGGACTAGCTGGTGTGACCCAGTACTTC. This sequence encodes CASSYWVAGSGLAGVTQYF. V and J are TRBV6-2 or TRBV6-3 and TRBJ2-5; 8 bases are a match to TRBD2. Germline V gene sequence: CDR1 MNHEY, CDR2 SVGEGT. The length of the CDR3 is 19 residues. V lost 3 bases and J lost 7; bases outside the gene matches: 22.

This clonotype was detected many times. The chain recombines TRBV6-5 with TRBJ2-2, with unresolved D. V lost 4 bases and J lost 0, with 6 bases in between. CDR3 length: 14 residues. The germline V gene encodes CDR1 MNHEY and CDR2 SVGAGI. The CDR3 bases are TGTGCCAGCAGTTTGGCGACGAACACCGGGGAGCTGTTTTTT. Its translation is CASSLATNTGELFF.

This clonotype was counted at least ten times. V gene TRBV18 combines with J gene TRBJ2-5, with D tentatively TRBD2 (5 bases). This CDR3 comprises 15 residues. The germline gives CDR1 KGHSH, CDR2 LQKENI. Trimming took off 4 bases at V and 7 bases at J, with 19 bases between the two ends. CDR3 residues: CASSLELAHPGTQYF. CDR3 in DNA: TGTGCCAGCTCACTAGAGCTAGCCCACCCAGGGACCCAGTACTTC.

The chain carries TRBV20-1 and TRBJ2-5; the D gene could be TRBD1 or TRBD2 (5 bases each). The V end was cut by 5 bases, the J end by 5 bases, with 15 bases between. This CDR3 region has 13 residues. CDR1 and CDR2 (germline): DFQATT, SNEGSKA (reference sequence). CDR3 sequence (DNA): TGCAGTGCTCCCGGTGGGGGAAGGGAGACCCAGTACTTC. This translates into CSAPGGGRETQYF.

This clonotype was seen many times. The V gene is TRBV5-1, the J gene TRBJ1-4, with D unresolved. This CDR3 has 14 residues. Germline CDR1 reads SGHRS; CDR2 reads YFSETQ. Trimming pared 1 base from V and 0 bases from J, leaving 4 bases between. This CDR3 is CASSLQPTNEKLFF. The DNA of the CDR3 is TGCGCCAGCAGCTTGCAACCAACTAATGAAAAACTGTTTTTT.

This clonotype occurred many times. The chain employs TRBV6-5 and TRBJ1-1; 7 bases fit TRBD1. The CDR3 consists of 15 residues. V trimming: 4 bases; J trimming: 0 bases; junction bases outside the gene matches: 5. In germline, CDR1 is MNHEY, CDR2 SVGAGI. Here the CDR3 DNA reads TGTGCCAGCAGTTGGGGACAGCTTATGAACACTGAAGCTTTCTTT. Protein sequence: CASSWGQLMNTEAFF.

This clonotype was counted ten times or more. The V call is TRBV20-1, the J call TRBJ1-5; 8 bases agree with TRBD1. J lost 4 bases, V lost 0 bases, and 5 bases had no gene match. Germline V CDR1 and CDR2: DFQATT, SNEGSKA (reference sequence). The CDR3 spans 15 residues. In nucleotides, the CDR3 is TGCAGTGCTAGAGATCCCCAGGGGGCGAATCAGCCCCAGCATTTT. Protein sequence: CSARDPQGANQPQHF.

Comment on this clonotype: Mismatch with germline at one junction end may stem from a read error. The V and J genes are TRBV7-7 and TRBJ2-3, with a possible D match to TRBD2 (6 bases). This CDR3 has 14 residues. Germline CDR1 reads SSHAT; CDR2 reads FNYEAQ (reference sequence). CDR3 nucleotide sequence: TGTGCTAGCAGCTTGGCGGGGCGTTCAGATACGCAGTATTTT. Translated: CASSLAGRSDTQYF. Based on the CDR3 plus reference TRBV7-7 and TRBJ2-3, the full variable domain is GAGVSQSPRYKVTKRGQDVTLRCDPISSHATLYWYQQALGQGPEFLTYFNYEAQPDKSGLPSDRFSAERPEGSISTLTIQRTEQRDSAMYRCASSLAGRSDTQYFGPGTRLTVL.

This clonotype appeared a few times. This chain joins TRBV6-2 or TRBV6-3 and TRBJ2-5, with 15 bases identical to TRBD2. V trimming: 6 bases; J trimming: 2 bases; junction bases outside the gene matches: 7. This CDR3 spans 17 amino acids. The germline V gene encodes CDR1 MNHEY and CDR2 SVGEGT. The CDR3 sequence: CASSYAGTSGGQETQYF. The CDR3, as DNA: TGTGCCAGCAGCTACGCCGGGACTAGCGGGGGGCAAGAGACCCAGTACTTC.

In this sample, this clonotype turned up many times. The rearrangement links TRBV30 to TRBJ1-1; 8 bases are a match to TRBD1. The length of the CDR3 is 16 residues. Losses at the gene ends were 1 base for V and 3 bases for J; bases not matched to a gene: 10. CDR1 and CDR2 from the germline V gene are GTSNPN and SVGIG (reference sequence). Here the CDR3 DNA reads TGTGCCTGGAGTGGGCGACAGGGGACAATGCACACTGAAGCTTTCTTT. Amino acids: CAWSGRQGTMHTEAFF.

This clonotype was counted at least ten times. The J gene is TRBJ1-1, the V gene TRBV20-1; D is ambiguous. With 3 bases removed from V and 3 bases from J, the gap between germline ends came to 11 bases. The germline gives CDR1 DFQATT, CDR2 SNEGSKA (reference sequence). The CDR3 runs to 13 residues. The CDR3 DNA reads TGCAGTGCTAGCCCGCCAGAGGACACTGAAGCTTTCTTT. Translated: CSASPPEDTEAFF.

About this clonotype itself: A single base separates this from a much larger clone, so it may be a read error. Without the conserved terminal phenylalanine or tryptophan, this CDR3 likely stems from a read error. This sequence joins TRBV9 and TRBJ1-4; 7 positions match TRBD1. V gave up 3 bases and J gave up 2 bases; unmatched junction bases: 7. CDR1 SGDLS and CDR2 YYNGEE come from the germline V gene. This CDR3 region has 16 residues. CDR3 in amino acids: CASSALGGSTNEKLFL. CDR3 nucleotide sequence: TGTGCCAGCAGCGCCCTAGGGGGCTCGACTAATGAAAAACTGTTTTTA.

This clonotype showed up many times. The genes are TRBV5-1 and TRBJ2-1; D gene unclear. V was trimmed by 0 bases and J by 5 bases, leaving 9 bases between them. Germline V gene data show CDR1 as SGHRS and CDR2 as YFSETQ. This CDR3 has 14 amino acids. This CDR3 reads CASSLVGANNEQFF. In DNA, the CDR3 is TGCGCCAGCAGCTTGGTCGGAGCGAACAATGAGCAGTTCTTC.

This clonotype has at least ten counts. The genes are TRBV12-3 or TRBV12-4 and TRBJ1-4; D might be TRBD1 (6 bases). V was cut by 0 bases and J by 8 bases, with 16 bases left in between. The CDR3 has 16 residues. DNA for the CDR3: TGTGCCAGCAGTTTAGCAGGGCTTGCAGGGGAAGAAAAACTGTTTTTT. It is translated as CASSLAGLAGEEKLFF.

This clonotype was picked up many times. The CDR3 reads CASSPFGQDYEQYF. CDR3 nucleotide sequence: TGTGCCAGCAGTCCGTTCGGACAGGACTACGAGCAGTACTTC. The V call is TRBV27, the J call TRBJ2-7; 7 bases map to TRBD1. The CDR3 contains 14 residues. Germline V gene sequence: CDR1 MNHEY, CDR2 SMNVEV (reference sequence). The ends lost 5 bases at V and 3 bases at J; junction bases unmatched: 7.

This clonotype was detected many times. This rearrangement joins TRBV3-1 to TRBJ2-1, with 10 nucleotides matching TRBD2. Germline V lookup: CDR1 LGHDT, CDR2 YNNKEL (reference sequence). The CDR3 is 13 amino acids. Trimming cost V 6 bases and J 7 bases; bases outside gene matches: 3. CDR3 DNA sequence: TGTGCCAGCAGGCCTAGCGGGAGTAATGAGCAGTTCTTC. Its protein is CASRPSGSNEQFF.

This clonotype was counted many times. The rearrangement joins TRBV4-2 to TRBJ2-1; 11 bases map to TRBD2. Germline loops: CDR1 LGHNA, CDR2 YNFKEQ. CDR3 size: 17 residues. After removal of 5 bases from V and 0 bases from J, the junction contained 6 bases not matched to a gene. CDR3 region: CASSSGTSGSSYNEQFF. The DNA of the CDR3 is TGTGCCAGCAGCTCGGGGACTAGCGGCAGCTCCTACAATGAGCAGTTCTTC.

This clonotype is labeled as medium-sized. This chain's CDR3 is CASSQDLAGPNTGELFF. The CDR3 DNA reads TGCGCCAGCAGCCAAGATCTTGCGGGCCCGAACACCGGGGAGCTGTTTTTT. The J gene is TRBJ2-2, the V gene TRBV4-3, with D possibly matching TRBD2 (5 bases). This CDR3 spans 17 amino acids. Germline V gene sequence: CDR1 LGHNA, CDR2 YSLEER. Trimming took 0 bases from V and 0 from J, leaving 11 bases between them.